This entry lists 2 T cell receptor beta chains sequenced from one sample in a study of blood T cell repertoires in COVID-19. Repertoires were generated with immunoSEQ multiplex PCR, while TCRdb's copy carries only in-frame clones and drops some. The repertoire has 300,000 or so clones, approximately 88% of them found once; the top ten carry about 7%. Sequencing was done on a sample of peripheral blood. Every receptor here comes from a woman aged 30 to 39 who had recovered from COVID-19.

The genes are TRBV7-2 and TRBJ1-3; no firm D call. Per the germline V gene, CDR1 is SGHTA and CDR2 is FQGNSA. The germline V and J ends were trimmed by 0 bases and 1 base, with 7 bases remaining between them. The CDR3 is made up of 15 amino acids. The CDR3 spells CASSLAHGSGNTIYF. CDR3 in DNA: TGTGCCAGCAGCTTAGCCCACGGGTCTGGAAACACCATATATTTT.

The chain joins TRBV5-1 to TRBJ2-7; D is possibly TRBD1 (6 bases). Deletions cut 0 bases from V and 0 bases from J, with 10 bases between. This CDR3 has 15 amino acids. Germline V gene data show CDR1 as SGHRS and CDR2 as YFSETQ. The CDR3 nucleotides read TGCGCCAGCAGCTTGGGTGGGGGCTCCTCCTACGAGCAGTACTTC. It translates to CASSLGGGSSYEQYF.